Below, one T cell receptor beta chain is given with its context. The record originates from a study of blood T cell repertoires in COVID-19. Overall study: The United States, Italy and Spain supplied acute and convalescent COVID-19 samples. Sources were T cells, B-cell-depleted T cells, or PBMCs; the material itself was cDNA or gDNA.

Per the study methods: From reference gene primer amplification, estimates of nucleated cell counts were derived. Assay used: immunoSEQ multiplex PCR; TCRdb lists only in-frame clones, some missing. That table furnishes V, J and clone size, whereas the DNA furnished D and trimming. The table shows more than 65,000 clones, with 84% occurring only once. This receptor was obtained from a woman between 50 and 59 years old with acute or convalescent COVID-19. What was sequenced was peripheral blood.

Written as DNA, the CDR3 is TGCACCAGCAGCTTCGGGAGTAGGGCCTACAATGAGCAGTTCTTC. Translating it yields CTSSFGSRAYNEQFF. The chain carries TRBV1 and TRBJ2-1; the D call in the table, TRBD2, was not verified against the DNA. TRBV1 is recorded as a pseudogene. This CDR3 is built from 15 residues.